The 5 T cell receptor beta chains in this list originate from one sample, sequenced in a study of shared clonotypes between healthy human individuals. CD45RO-negative cells were positively selected for CCR7, leaving out terminally differentiated effector memory CD45RA+ cells. Clones were sequenced by immunoSEQ multiplex PCR, and TCRdb holds only the in-frame ones, with some missing. The table has about 650,000 clones, nearly 97% seen once. The sequencing input was naive CD8+ T cells sorted from blood. Source of these receptors: a woman aged 25 to 39 in good health.

J is TRBJ1-3 and V is TRBV19; D is unclear. The CDR3 totals 16 residues. Trimming cost V 3 bases and J 1 base, with 13 bases left between them. Germline CDR1 reads LNHDA; CDR2 reads SQIVND (reference sequence). This chain's CDR3 is CASSISLSVSGNTIYF. The CDR3 coding sequence is TGTGCCAGTAGTATTAGTCTTTCTGTTTCTGGAAACACCATATATTTT.

The chain combines TRBV7-8 with TRBJ1-5, with D possibly TRBD1 on 6 matching bases. The germline gives CDR1 SGHVS, CDR2 FQNEAQ. Trimming removed 4 bases from V and 2 bases from J, with 18 bases in between. The CDR3 is 17 residues long. The CDR3 DNA reads as TGTGCCAGCAGCTCATATGCGGCCGGGGGCGGCAATCAGCCCCAGCATTTT. Protein: CASSSYAAGGGNQPQHF.

V usage is TRBV6-1 and J usage is TRBJ2-3, with 7 bases aligning to TRBD2. The CDR3 consists of 16 residues. Germline values: CDR1 MNHNS, CDR2 SASEGT. The trim removed 2 bases at V and 2 bases at J, leaving 7 bases unmatched. The CDR3 reads CASSERSGGSTDTQYF. Written as DNA, the CDR3 is TGTGCCAGCAGTGAAAGGTCCGGGGGGTCCACAGATACGCAGTATTTT.

The chain carries TRBV19 and TRBJ1-2, with D hard to call. Deletions cut 10 bases from V and 1 base from J, with 13 bases between. Germline-derived CDR1 and CDR2 are LNHDA and SQIVND (reference sequence). The CDR3 covers 13 residues. The CDR3 bases are TGTGCCACTCTGGCCAATTTTAACTATGGCTACACCTTC. Its translation is CATLANFNYGYTF.

The chain carries TRBV4-2 and TRBJ2-3, with TRBD2 matching 13 bases. Germline lookup yields CDR1 LGHNA and CDR2 YNFKEQ. The CDR3 is 15 residues long. Trimming cost V 3 bases and J 4 bases; bases outside gene matches: 1. CDR3 protein: CASSQGTSGADTQYF. DNA for the CDR3: TGTGCCAGCAGCCAGGGGACTAGCGGGGCAGATACGCAGTATTTT.